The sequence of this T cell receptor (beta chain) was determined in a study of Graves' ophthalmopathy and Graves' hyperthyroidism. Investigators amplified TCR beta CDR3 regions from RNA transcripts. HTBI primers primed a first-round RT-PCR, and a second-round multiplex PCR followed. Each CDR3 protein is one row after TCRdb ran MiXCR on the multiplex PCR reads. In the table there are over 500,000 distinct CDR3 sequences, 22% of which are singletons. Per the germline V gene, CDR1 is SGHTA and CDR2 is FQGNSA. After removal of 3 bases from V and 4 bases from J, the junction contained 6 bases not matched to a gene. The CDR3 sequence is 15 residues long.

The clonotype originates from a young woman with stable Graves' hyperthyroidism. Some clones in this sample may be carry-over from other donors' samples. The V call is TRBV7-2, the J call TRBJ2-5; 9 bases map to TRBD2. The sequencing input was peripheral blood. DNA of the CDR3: TGTGCCAGCAGCTTTGGCGGGGGGGCGATAGAGACCCAGTACTTC. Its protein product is CASSFGGGAIETQYF.